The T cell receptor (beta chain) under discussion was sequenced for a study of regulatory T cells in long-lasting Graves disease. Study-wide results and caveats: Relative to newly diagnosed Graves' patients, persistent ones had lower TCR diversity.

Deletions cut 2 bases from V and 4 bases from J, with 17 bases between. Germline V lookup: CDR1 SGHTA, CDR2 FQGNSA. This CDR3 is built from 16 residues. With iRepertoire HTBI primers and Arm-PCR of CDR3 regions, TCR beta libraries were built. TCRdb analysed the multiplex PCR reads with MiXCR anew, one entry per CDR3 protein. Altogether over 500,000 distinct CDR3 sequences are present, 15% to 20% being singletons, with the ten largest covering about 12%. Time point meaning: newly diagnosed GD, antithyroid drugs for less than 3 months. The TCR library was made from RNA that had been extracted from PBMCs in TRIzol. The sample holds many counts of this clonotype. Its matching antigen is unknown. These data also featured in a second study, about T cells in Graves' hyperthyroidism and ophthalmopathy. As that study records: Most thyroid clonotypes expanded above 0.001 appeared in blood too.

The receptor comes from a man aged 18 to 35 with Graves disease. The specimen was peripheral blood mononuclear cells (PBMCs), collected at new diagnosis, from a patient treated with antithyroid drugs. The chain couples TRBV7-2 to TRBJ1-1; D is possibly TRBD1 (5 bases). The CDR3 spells CASSLSRAGLSTEAFF. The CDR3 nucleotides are TGTGCCAGCAGCTTAAGCCGTGCGGGACTGAGCACTGAAGCTTTCTTT.